The 17 T cell receptor beta chains presented below share a single source sample, sequenced in a study of blood T cell repertoires in COVID-19. Some clones are missing from TCRdb's copy, which holds only in-frame ones; the method was immunoSEQ multiplex PCR. Altogether roughly 240,000 clones are present, roughly 85% being singletons, with the ten largest covering 4.6%. The sequencing input was peripheral blood. These TCRs come from a man aged 55-75 years who had recovered from COVID-19.

The chain recombines TRBV13 with TRBJ2-7, with D possibly matching TRBD2 (5 bases). This CDR3 comprises 13 residues. CDR1 PRHDT and CDR2 FYEKMQ come from the germline V gene (reference sequence). Trimming removed 7 bases from V and 4 bases from J, with 14 bases in between. In nucleotides, the CDR3 is TGTGCCAGCAAGAATGGAGGAGATTACGAGCAGTACTTC. The encoded protein is CASKNGGDYEQYF.

This chain joins TRBV7-8 and TRBJ1-2; possibly TRBD1 for D (6 bases). V was pared by 1 base and J by 4 bases, with 13 bases between. This CDR3 spans 15 amino acids. Germline V gives CDR1 SGHVS, CDR2 FQNEAQ. The CDR3 protein is CASSLGTGTGYGYTF. The DNA for the CDR3 is TGTGCCAGCAGCTTAGGTACAGGGACCGGCTATGGCTACACCTTC.

The genes are TRBV28 and TRBJ2-7; perhaps TRBD2 as D (6 bases). CDR1 is MDHEN, CDR2 SYDVKM, per germline. Trimming took off 4 bases at V and 7 bases at J, with 17 bases between the two ends. This CDR3 comprises 14 residues. The CDR3 loop reads CASSSPVRGWEQYF. The CDR3 DNA follows: TGTGCCAGCAGTTCGCCCGTTCGGGGGTGGGAGCAGTACTTC. Drawing the rest from reference TRBV28 and TRBJ2-7, the complete variable domain is DVKVTQSSRYLVKRTGEKVFLECVQDMDHENMFWYRQDPGLGLRLIYFSYDVKMKEKGDIPEGYSVSREKKERFSLILESASTNQTSMYLCASSSPVRGWEQYFGPGTRLTVT.

This clone was found once. The chain has TRBV9 and TRBJ2-5; the match to TRBD2 covers 7 bases. The CDR3 sequence is 15 residues long. CDR1 and CDR2 (germline): SGDLS, YYNGEE. J gave up 5 bases and V 0 bases, and 7 bases lay outside the gene matches. CDR3 protein: CASSVGGGTKETQYF. The CDR3 DNA is TGTGCCAGCAGCGTAGGGGGGGGGACGAAGGAGACCCAGTACTTC.

The chain links TRBV7-8 to TRBJ2-5; D unresolved. V lost 1 base, J lost 1 base, and 13 bases lay in between. The length of the CDR3 is 16 residues. Germline lookup yields CDR1 SGHVS and CDR2 FQNEAQ. The chain's CDR3 is CASSLVARLGQETQYF. In nucleotides, the CDR3 is TGTGCCAGCAGCTTAGTGGCTAGGTTGGGCCAAGAGACCCAGTACTTC.

J is TRBJ1-5 and V is TRBV27, with a tentative D call TRBD1 (6 bases). CDR3 length equals 14 residues. V was pared by 5 bases and J by 5 bases, with 13 bases between. Germline lookup yields CDR1 MNHEY and CDR2 SMNVEV (reference sequence). CDR3 sequence: CASSPLGTYQPQHF. DNA of the CDR3: TGTGCCAGCAGTCCCCTCGGGACATATCAGCCCCAGCATTTT.

The J gene is TRBJ1-1, the V gene TRBV9; TRBD1 aligns across 7 bases. The germline V gene encodes CDR1 SGDLS and CDR2 YYNGEE. Trimming at V came to 4 bases and at J to 7 bases, leaving 7 bases not matched to a gene. CDR3 length: 13 residues. As DNA, the CDR3 is TGTGCCAGCAGCCCTTCGACAGGGTTTGAAGCTTTCTTT. It specifies CASSPSTGFEAFF. Supplemented by reference TRBV9 and TRBJ1-1, the full variable domain reads DSGVTQTPKHLITATGQRVTLRCSPRSGDLSVYWYQQSLDQGLQFLIQYYNGEERAKGNILERFSAQQFPDLHSELNLSSLELGDSALYFCASSPSTGFEAFFGQGTRLTVV.

This clone was counted only a few times. The genes are TRBV6-4 and TRBJ2-2; 7 bases align to TRBD1. CDR1 is MRHNA and CDR2 is SNTAGT in the germline V gene. V gave up 2 bases and J gave up 7 bases; unmatched junction bases: 7. There are 15 residues in the CDR3. In DNA form, the CDR3 reads TGTGCCAGCAGTGACACAGGGGCCCCAGGCGGGGAGCTGTTTTTT. Protein: CASSDTGAPGGELFF.

This clone was picked up a small number of times. The chain links TRBV30 to TRBJ1-2; D is unclear. Germline assignment: CDR1 GTSNPN and CDR2 SVGIG (reference sequence). The CDR3 spans 13 residues. Trimming shortened V by 4 bases and J by 3 bases, and 12 bases separated the two germline ends. DNA for the CDR3: TGTGCCTGGACCGTGGGCTTCGACTATGGCTACACCTTC. Translating it yields CAWTVGFDYGYTF.

This clone was seen just once. The gene calls are TRBV19 and TRBJ2-1, with TRBD2 matching over 13 bases. The CDR3 has 18 amino acids. CDR1 and CDR2 (germline): LNHDA, SQIVND (reference sequence). V lost 3 bases to trimming and J lost 9 bases; unmatched junction nucleotides: 14. CDR3 residues: CASSMRTSGSTARGEQFF. DNA for the CDR3: TGTGCCAGTAGTATGAGGACTAGCGGGAGTACAGCCCGCGGTGAGCAGTTCTTC.

The chain is built from TRBV30 and TRBJ2-3, with 9 nucleotides matching TRBD1. The V gene's germline CDR1 is GTSNPN and CDR2 SVGIG (reference sequence). V gave up 3 bases and J gave up 5 bases; unmatched junction bases: 12. The length of the CDR3 is 16 residues. CDR3 in DNA: TGTGCCTGGAGAGAAACCGGGACAGGGCGAAGAGATACGCAGTATTTT. Translated: CAWRETGTGRRDTQYF.

This clone has a single count. The chain links TRBV19 to TRBJ2-7; 10 bases map to TRBD1. CDR3 size: 15 residues. After removal of 5 bases from V and 1 base from J, the junction contained 5 bases not matched to a gene. Germline V CDR1 and CDR2: LNHDA, SQIVND (reference sequence). The CDR3 sequence is CASSAGTGVSYEQYF. Here the CDR3 DNA reads TGTGCCAGTAGTGCCGGGACAGGGGTATCCTACGAGCAGTACTTC.

The chain combines TRBV3-1 (or the pseudogene TRBV3-2) with TRBJ2-1; the D gene is possibly TRBD2 (5 bases). The CDR3 has 15 residues. CDR1 and CDR2 (germline): LGHDT, YNNKEL (reference sequence). Trimming left V 2 bases short and J 6 bases short, with 14 bases between. The CDR3 protein is CASSQNPGWSNEQFF. The CDR3 region has the DNA TGTGCCAGCAGCCAAAATCCGGGGTGGTCCAATGAGCAGTTCTTC.

The rearrangement uses TRBV5-4 and TRBJ2-7, with 7 bases aligning to TRBD2. The CDR3 has 15 residues. V trimming: 2 bases; J trimming: 0 bases; junction bases outside the gene matches: 5. In germline, CDR1 is SGHNT, CDR2 YYREEE (reference sequence). The CDR3 sequence is CASSFGGGASYEQYF. In nucleotides, the CDR3 is TGTGCCAGCAGCTTTGGCGGGGGTGCCTCCTACGAGCAGTACTTC.

The CDR3 is CASSPTSGTGGAGANVLTF. In nucleotides, the CDR3 is TGCGCCAGCAGCCCCACTTCCGGGACAGGGGGCGCTGGGGCCAACGTCCTGACTTTC. V gene TRBV4-1 combines with J gene TRBJ2-6, with TRBD1 identical over 12 bases. V gave up 4 bases and J gave up 2 bases; unmatched junction bases: 9. CDR1 is MGHRA and CDR2 is YSYEKL in the germline V gene. The CDR3 consists of 19 residues.

J is TRBJ2-7 and V is TRBV2; 12 nucleotides agree with TRBD1. V lost 8 bases and J lost 5; bases outside the gene matches: 7. Germline V lookup: CDR1 SNHLY, CDR2 FYNNEI. CDR3 length equals 14 residues. The CDR3 is CASGRDRGPDEQYF. CDR3 nucleotide sequence: TGTGCCAGCGGAAGGGACAGGGGGCCTGACGAGCAGTACTTC.

In this sample, this clone turned up a few times. The rearrangement links TRBV5-1 to TRBJ1-6, with 10 bases that match TRBD1. Germline V gene lookup returns CDR1 SGHRS and CDR2 YFSETQ. V shed 4 bases and J 5 bases; nucleotides not matched to a gene: 9. The CDR3 extends over 17 amino acids. CDR3 sequence (DNA): TGCGCCAGCAGCAGCGGACAGGGGGGCACGCATAATTCACCCCTCCACTTT. Amino acid sequence: CASSSGQGGTHNSPLHF.